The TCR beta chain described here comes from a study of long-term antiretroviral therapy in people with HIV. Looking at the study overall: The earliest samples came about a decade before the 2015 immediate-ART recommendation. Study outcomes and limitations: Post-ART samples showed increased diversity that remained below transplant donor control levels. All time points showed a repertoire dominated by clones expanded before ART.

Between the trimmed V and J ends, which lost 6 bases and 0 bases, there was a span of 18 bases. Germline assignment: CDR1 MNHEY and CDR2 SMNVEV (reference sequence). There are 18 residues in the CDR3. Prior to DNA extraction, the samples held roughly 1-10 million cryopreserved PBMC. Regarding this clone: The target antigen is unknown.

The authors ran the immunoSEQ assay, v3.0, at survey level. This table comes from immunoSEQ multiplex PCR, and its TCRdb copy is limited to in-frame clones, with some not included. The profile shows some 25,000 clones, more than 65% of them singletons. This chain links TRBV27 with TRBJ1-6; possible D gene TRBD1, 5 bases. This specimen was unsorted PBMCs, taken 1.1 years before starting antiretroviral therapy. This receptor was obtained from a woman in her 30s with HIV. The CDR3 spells CASSSRRGSSSYNSPLHF. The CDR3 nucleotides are TGTGCCAGCAGCTCCCGACGGGGGTCGAGCTCCTATAATTCACCCCTCCACTTT.